This TCR beta chain was recorded in a study of blood T cell repertoires in COVID-19. Background on the study: The cDNA or gDNA used as material had been derived from T cells, B-cell-depleted T cells, or PBMCs.

Per the study methods: Reference gene primer amplification yielded estimated nucleated cell counts. Method: immunoSEQ multiplex PCR; TCRdb's copy keeps in-frame clones and lacks some. V, J and clone size derive from that table, while D and trimming were established from the DNA sequence. The profile shows tens of thousands of clones, approximately 91% of them singletons. The germline gives CDR1 SGHDN, CDR2 FVKESK. CDR3 size: 14 residues. The V gene lost 1 base and the J gene lost 5 bases, with 9 bases spanning the gap. The specimen was peripheral blood. The rearrangement joins TRBV14 to TRBJ1-5; D remains unclear. The receptor comes from a man aged 50 or older with acute or convalescent COVID-19. The CDR3 DNA reads TGTGCCAGCAGCCAAGGAGGTTTGCATCAGCCCCAGCATTTT. Translating gives CASSQGGLHQPQHF.